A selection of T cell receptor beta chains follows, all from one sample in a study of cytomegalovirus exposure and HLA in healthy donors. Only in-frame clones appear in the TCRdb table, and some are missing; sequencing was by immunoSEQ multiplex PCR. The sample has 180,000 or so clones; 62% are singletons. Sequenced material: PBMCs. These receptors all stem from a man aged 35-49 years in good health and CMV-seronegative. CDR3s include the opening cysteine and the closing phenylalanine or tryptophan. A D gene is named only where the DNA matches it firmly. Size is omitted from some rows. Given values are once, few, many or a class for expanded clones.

cdr3_nt: TGTGCCAGCAGCGTCTCCTGGACAGGGGGGGGCGAGCAGTACTTC
cdr3_aa: CASSVSWTGGGEQYF
j_call: TRBJ2-7
clone_size: NA
v_call: TRBV9
cdr3_length: 15
d_call: TRBD1

cdr3_nt: TGTGCCAGTAGTGGGGGACAGGCAGATACGCAGTATTTT
cdr3_aa: CASSGGQADTQYF
j_call: TRBJ2-3
clone_size: few
v_call: TRBV19
cdr3_length: 13
d_call: TRBD1

cdr3_nt: TGTGCCAGCATGAAGACAGGGACTGGAAACACCATATATTTT
cdr3_aa: CASMKTGTGNTIYF
j_call: TRBJ1-3
clone_size: few
v_call: TRBV2
cdr3_length: 14
d_call: TRBD1

cdr3_nt: TGTGCCTGGAGTTGGGAGAGCGAGCAGTACTTC
cdr3_aa: CAWSWESEQYF
j_call: TRBJ2-7
clone_size: NA
v_call: TRBV30
cdr3_length: 11
d_call: NA

cdr3_nt: TGCGCCAGCAGTCTGGAGGGGGGGATGTACCAAGAGACCCAGTACTTC
cdr3_aa: CASSLEGGMYQETQYF
j_call: TRBJ2-5
clone_size: NA
v_call: TRBV5-1
cdr3_length: 16
d_call: NA

cdr3_nt: TGTGCCAGCAGCTTTATGCCGGAAAAGACAACGCAGTATTTT
cdr3_aa: CASSFMPEKTTQYF
j_call: TRBJ2-3
clone_size: NA
v_call: TRBV5-4
cdr3_length: 14
d_call: NA

cdr3_nt: TGTGCCAGCAGGCAACGGGGGGGCCGGGGTGAGCAGTTCTTC
cdr3_aa: CASRQRGGRGEQFF
j_call: TRBJ2-1
clone_size: NA
v_call: TRBV6-4
cdr3_length: 14
d_call: TRBD2

cdr3_nt: TGTGCCAGCAGCGCCGCCGGGACAGGGCAGATCCAGCAGTACTTC
cdr3_aa: CASSAAGTGQIQQYF
j_call: TRBJ2-7
clone_size: NA
v_call: TRBV25-1
cdr3_length: 15
d_call: TRBD1

cdr3_nt: TGTGCCAGCACCACTCTTACGGAGGGACCCTATGGCTACACCTTC
cdr3_aa: CASTTLTEGPYGYTF
j_call: TRBJ1-2
clone_size: few
v_call: TRBV5-6
cdr3_length: 15
d_call: NA

cdr3_nt: TGTGCCGGCTCCGGGACAGGGAACACTGAAGCTTTCTTT
cdr3_aa: CAGSGTGNTEAFF
j_call: TRBJ1-1
clone_size: NA
v_call: TRBV7-9
cdr3_length: 13
d_call: TRBD1

cdr3_nt: TGTGCCAGCAGCCAGACTAGCGGGAGCTCCTACAATGAGCAGTTCTTC
cdr3_aa: CASSQTSGSSYNEQFF
j_call: TRBJ2-1
clone_size: NA
v_call: TRBV7-9
cdr3_length: 16
d_call: TRBD2

cdr3_nt: TGTGCCAGCAGCTTAGCCGCCCGCCAGACTTCGAATGAAAAACTGTTTTTT
cdr3_aa: CASSLAARQTSNEKLFF
j_call: TRBJ1-4
clone_size: once
v_call: TRBV7-9
cdr3_length: 17
d_call: NA

cdr3_nt: TGTGCCAGCAGTCCGGGACTAGGGGTCGCCGGGGAGCTGTTTTTT
cdr3_aa: CASSPGLGVAGELFF
j_call: TRBJ2-2
clone_size: once
v_call: TRBV6-5
cdr3_length: 15
d_call: TRBD2

cdr3_nt: TGTGCCAGCAGTCGACAGGAATTTGCAACTAATGAAAAACTGTTTTTT
cdr3_aa: CASSRQEFATNEKLFF
j_call: TRBJ1-4
clone_size: NA
v_call: TRBV5-8
cdr3_length: 16
d_call: NA

cdr3_nt: TGTTCCAGCAGCCTAGGAGAGATTCGCGGGGCTTATGGCTACACCTTC
cdr3_aa: CSSSLGEIRGAYGYTF
j_call: TRBJ1-2
clone_size: few
v_call: TRBV7-9
cdr3_length: 16
d_call: NA

cdr3_nt: TGCGCCAGCAGCCCTGAACAGCTGGCCTACGAGCAGTACTTC
cdr3_aa: CASSPEQLAYEQYF
j_call: TRBJ2-7
clone_size: NA
v_call: TRBV5-1
cdr3_length: 14
d_call: NA

cdr3_nt: TGTGCCAGCAGTTCAGCGGGGGGGGACACCGGGGAGCTGTTTTTT
cdr3_aa: CASSSAGGDTGELFF
j_call: TRBJ2-2
clone_size: NA
v_call: TRBV6-6
cdr3_length: 15
d_call: TRBD2

cdr3_nt: TGTGCCAGTAGTATAGTGAATGGACTCTCTAGCGGCCCGATCAATCAGCCCCAGCATTTT
cdr3_aa: CASSIVNGLSSGPINQPQHF
j_call: TRBJ1-5
clone_size: NA
v_call: TRBV19
cdr3_length: 20
d_call: NA

cdr3_nt: TGTGCCAGCAGTTACTCGGCCAGGGGTTTCTATGGCTACACCTTC
cdr3_aa: CASSYSARGFYGYTF
j_call: TRBJ1-2
clone_size: NA
v_call: TRBV6-5
cdr3_length: 15
d_call: NA

cdr3_nt: TGTGCCAGCAGCGCGGTAGGCGGAACCTACAATGAGCAGTTCTTC
cdr3_aa: CASSAVGGTYNEQFF
j_call: TRBJ2-1
clone_size: NA
v_call: TRBV9
cdr3_length: 15
d_call: NA

cdr3_nt: TGTGCCAGCAGCCAAGACCCTCGTCGGGGGGCCTACGAGCAGTACTTC
cdr3_aa: CASSQDPRRGAYEQYF
j_call: TRBJ2-7
clone_size: NA
v_call: TRBV14
cdr3_length: 16
d_call: TRBD2

cdr3_nt: TGTGCCAGCAGCTTGGGAGGCCCCTACAATGAGCAGTTCTTC
cdr3_aa: CASSLGGPYNEQFF
j_call: TRBJ2-1
clone_size: few
v_call: TRBV5-6
cdr3_length: 14
d_call: NA

cdr3_nt: TGCGCCACACAAGGGGGGGAGAACACTGAAGCTTTCTTT
cdr3_aa: CATQGGENTEAFF
j_call: TRBJ1-1
clone_size: NA
v_call: TRBV23-1
cdr3_length: 13
d_call: NA

cdr3_nt: TGTGCCAGCAGCCCCGTTAGCGGGAGCTACGAGCAGTACTTC
cdr3_aa: CASSPVSGSYEQYF
j_call: TRBJ2-7
clone_size: few
v_call: TRBV7-8
cdr3_length: 14
d_call: TRBD2

cdr3_nt: TGTGCCAGCTCACCACGTAAACGGTCCGGGAAAGAGCAGTACTTC
cdr3_aa: CASSPRKRSGKEQYF
j_call: TRBJ2-7
clone_size: NA
v_call: TRBV18
cdr3_length: 15
d_call: NA

cdr3_nt: TGTGCCAGCAGCTTATCCCCTGGCGGCGGGGAGCTGTTTTTT
cdr3_aa: CASSLSPGGGELFF
j_call: TRBJ2-2
clone_size: NA
v_call: TRBV7-2
cdr3_length: 14
d_call: NA

cdr3_nt: TGTGCCAGCAGCTTAGCGGGCACCCGCTCCTATAATTCACCCCTCCACTTT
cdr3_aa: CASSLAGTRSYNSPLHF
j_call: TRBJ1-6
clone_size: few
v_call: TRBV7-9
cdr3_length: 17
d_call: NA

cdr3_nt: TGTGCCAATGCTCCGGGACAGGGCGTCTATGGCTACACCTTC
cdr3_aa: CANAPGQGVYGYTF
j_call: TRBJ1-2
clone_size: NA
v_call: TRBV19
cdr3_length: 14
d_call: TRBD1